This T cell receptor beta chain derives from a study of response to subunit inactivated influenza vaccine. Study observations and caveats: The authors proposed limited new T cell recruitment per seasonal influenza vaccination.

Germline V gene data show CDR1 as SGHDN and CDR2 as FVKESK. The CDR3 totals 15 residues. Trimming removed 2 bases from V and 3 bases from J, with 14 bases in between. TCRdb called the RT-PCR reads again in MiXCR, with one record for every CDR3 protein. The sample carries roughly 700,000 distinct CDR3 sequences, 15% to 19% recorded once. This clonotype was picked up a small number of times. Antigen: not known. This clonotype was sampled from a man aged 45-60 years who received an inactivated influenza vaccine. Sample: PBMCs from blood, taken roughly 12 days after vaccination. The V and J genes are TRBV14 and TRBJ2-7; tentative D call: TRBD1 (6 bases). The CDR3: CASSQHGTLSYEQYF. The CDR3 DNA reads as TGTGCCAGCAGCCAACACGGGACACTCAGCTACGAGCAGTACTTC.